This T cell receptor beta chain was profiled in a study of CD8 T cells in Susac syndrome. Trimming removed 5 bases at V and 6 bases at J, with 10 bases between. The length of the CDR3 is 12 residues. CDR1 and CDR2 (germline): MGHRA, YSYEKL. Isolation of CD8+ and CD4+ T cells was performed negatively, whereas enrichment of TEMRA cells was done by FACS. Random hexamers served to reverse transcribe roughly 0.45 to 1 ug RNA. Via MiXCR, TCRdb re-called the immunoSEQ multiplex PCR reads, giving one row per CDR3 protein. This table holds about 150,000 distinct CDR3 sequences, roughly 95% found once. The chain is built from TRBV4-1 and TRBJ1-2; unclear D gene. Sequenced sample: CD4+ T cells from PBMCs. The sequence derives from a human donor with Susac syndrome. CDR3 sequence (DNA): TGCGCCAGCAGCAAGGCGGGGAATGGCTACACCTTC. This sequence encodes CASSKAGNGYTF.